One sample yielded the 4 T cell receptor beta chains listed below, sequenced in a study of tumor and adjacent non-tumor tissue in lung cancer. A modified ARM-PCR protocol with three rounds of nested PCR amplified TCRbeta. Each CDR3 protein is one row after TCRdb ran MiXCR on the multiplex PCR reads. Of 45,000 or so distinct CDR3 sequences listed, roughly 60% are singletons. This sample's RNA came from whole unsorted tissue. Distant lung tissue was collected more than 3 cm away from the tumor edge. The specimen sequenced was distant non-tumor lung tissue. These receptors came from a woman in her thirties or forties with non-small cell lung cancer.

The chain combines TRBV12-3 or TRBV12-4 with TRBJ2-3; the D gene is possibly TRBD1 (6 bases). Trimming removed 6 bases at V and 0 bases at J, with 16 bases between. The CDR3 length is 16 residues. CDR3 in amino acids: CASSPGTNGSTDTQYF. In DNA form, the CDR3 reads TGTGCCAGCAGCCCCGGGACAAACGGGAGCACAGATACGCAGTATTTT.

Concerning this clonotype itself: Germline and junction disagree at one end, which may indicate a read error. This chain links TRBV25-1 with TRBJ2-2, with 7 bases fitting TRBD2. The V gene's germline CDR1 is MGHDK and CDR2 SYGVNS. The CDR3 is made up of 13 amino acids. The CDR3 loop is CASRPTRSGKLFF. In nucleotides, the CDR3 is TGTGCCAGCAGACCGACCAGGAGCGGGAAGCTGTTTTTT.

This clonotype was observed once. One end of the junction fails to match germline, which may point to a read error. CDR3 nucleotide sequence: TGTGCCAGCAGTCATAATGAATATAGCAATCAGTCCCAGCATTTT. It is translated as CASSHNEYSNQSQHF. The rearrangement uses TRBV6-5 and TRBJ1-5, with no clear D. CDR1 is MNHEY, CDR2 SVGAGI, per germline. This CDR3 has 15 amino acids.

As for this clonotype: The junction differs from germline at one of its ends, possibly a read error. The CDR3 coding sequence is TGTGCCAGCAGATACACCACGGGGCCGAATGAAAAACTGTTTTTC. Protein product: CASRYTTGPNEKLFF. The J gene is TRBJ1-4, the V gene TRBV6-5; weak D call: TRBD1 (5 bases). Germline CDR1 MNHEY, CDR2 SVGAGI. The CDR3 has 15 residues.